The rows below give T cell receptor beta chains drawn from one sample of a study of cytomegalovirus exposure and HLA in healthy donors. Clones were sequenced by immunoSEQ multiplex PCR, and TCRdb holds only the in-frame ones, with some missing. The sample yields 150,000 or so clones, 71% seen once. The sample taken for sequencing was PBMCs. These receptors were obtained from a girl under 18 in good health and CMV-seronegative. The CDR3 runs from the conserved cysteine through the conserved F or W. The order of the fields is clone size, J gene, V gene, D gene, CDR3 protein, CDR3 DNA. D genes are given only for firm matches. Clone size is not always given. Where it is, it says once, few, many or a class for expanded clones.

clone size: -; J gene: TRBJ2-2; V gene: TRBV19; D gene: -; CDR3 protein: CASARQRNTGELFF; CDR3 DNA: TGTGCCAGTGCGAGACAGCGGAACACCGGGGAGCTGTTTTTT
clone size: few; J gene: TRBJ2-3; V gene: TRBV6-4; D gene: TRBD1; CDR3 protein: CATTPGAGGEDTQYF; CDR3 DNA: TGTGCCACTACACCCGGCGCAGGGGGCGAAGATACGCAGTATTTT
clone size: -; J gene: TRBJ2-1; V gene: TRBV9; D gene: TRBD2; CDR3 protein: CASSAGTSRHEQFF; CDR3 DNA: TGTGCCAGCAGTGCCGGGACTAGCAGGCATGAGCAGTTCTTC
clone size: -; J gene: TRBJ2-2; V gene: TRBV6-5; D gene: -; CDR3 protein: CASSELSWTGELFF; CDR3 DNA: TGTGCCAGCAGTGAACTTAGCTGGACCGGGGAGCTGTTTTTT
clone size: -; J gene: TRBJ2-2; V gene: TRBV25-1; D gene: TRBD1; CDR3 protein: CASIRTGETGELFF; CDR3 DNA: TGTGCCAGCATAAGGACAGGGGAAACCGGGGAGCTGTTTTTT
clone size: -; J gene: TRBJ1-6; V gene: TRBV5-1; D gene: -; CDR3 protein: CASSLESGDGSPLHF; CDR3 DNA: TGCGCCAGCAGCCTGGAGTCCGGGGATGGTTCACCCCTCCACTTT
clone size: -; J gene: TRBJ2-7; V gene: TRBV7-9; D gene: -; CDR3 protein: CASSLVQGVDEQYF; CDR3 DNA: TGTGCCAGCAGCTTAGTTCAGGGTGTTGACGAGCAGTACTTC
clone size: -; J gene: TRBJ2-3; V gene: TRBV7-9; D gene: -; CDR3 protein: CASTSDGGLTDTQYF; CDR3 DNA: TGTGCCAGCACCTCCGACGGGGGACTCACAGATACGCAGTATTTT
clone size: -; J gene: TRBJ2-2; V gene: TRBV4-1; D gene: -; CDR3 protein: CASSRVGDTGELFF; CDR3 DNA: TGCGCCAGCAGCCGGGTCGGGGACACCGGGGAGCTGTTTTTT
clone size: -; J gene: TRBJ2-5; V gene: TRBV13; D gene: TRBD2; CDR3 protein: CASSPGLAGEGEETQYF; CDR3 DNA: TGTGCCAGCAGCCCTGGACTAGCGGGGGAAGGGGAGGAGACCCAGTACTTC
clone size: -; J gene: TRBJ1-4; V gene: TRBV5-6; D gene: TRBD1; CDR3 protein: CASSTGVGEKLFF; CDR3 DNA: TGTGCCAGCAGCACAGGGGTGGGTGAAAAACTGTTTTTT
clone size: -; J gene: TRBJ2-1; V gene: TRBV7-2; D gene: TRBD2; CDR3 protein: CASSSSGGTTNYNEQFF; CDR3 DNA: TGTGCCAGCAGCTCTAGCGGGGGAACCACTAACTACAATGAGCAGTTCTTC
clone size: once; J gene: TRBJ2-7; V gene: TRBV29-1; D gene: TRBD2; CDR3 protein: CSVVGTSSYEQYF; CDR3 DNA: TGCAGCGTTGTCGGGACTAGCTCCTACGAGCAGTACTTC
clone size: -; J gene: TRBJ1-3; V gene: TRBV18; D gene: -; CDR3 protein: CASSPSNQGNTIYF; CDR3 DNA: TGTGCCAGCTCACCATCCAACCAGGGAAACACCATATATTTT
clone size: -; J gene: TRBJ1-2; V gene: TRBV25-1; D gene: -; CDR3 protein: CASSSGTYGYTF; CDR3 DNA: TGTGCCAGCAGTTCCGGTACCTATGGCTACACCTTC
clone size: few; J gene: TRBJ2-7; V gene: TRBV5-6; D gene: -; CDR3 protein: CASSLPGLIAEQYF; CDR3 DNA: TGTGCCAGCAGCTTGCCGGGTTTAATCGCCGAGCAGTACTTC
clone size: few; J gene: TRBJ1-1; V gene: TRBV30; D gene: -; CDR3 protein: CAWSSMGGRGAFF; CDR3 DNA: TGTGCCTGGAGTTCTATGGGGGGACGGGGGGCTTTCTTT
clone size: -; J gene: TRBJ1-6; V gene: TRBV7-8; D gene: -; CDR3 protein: CASSLRQGKGSPLHF; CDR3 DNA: TGTGCCAGCAGCTTACGGCAGGGAAAAGGTTCACCCCTCCACTTT
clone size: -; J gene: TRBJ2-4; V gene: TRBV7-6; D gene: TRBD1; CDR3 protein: CASSSGTDKNIQYF; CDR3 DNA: TGTGCCAGCAGCTCGGGGACAGATAAAAACATTCAGTACTTC
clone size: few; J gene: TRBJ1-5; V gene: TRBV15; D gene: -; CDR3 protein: CATSRGFQDNNQPQHF; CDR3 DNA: TGTGCCACCAGCAGAGGATTCCAGGACAACAATCAGCCCCAGCATTTT
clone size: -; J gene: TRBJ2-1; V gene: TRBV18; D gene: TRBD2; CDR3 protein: CASSPPGLAGGVNNEQFF; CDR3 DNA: TGTGCCAGCTCACCCCCGGGACTAGCGGGGGGCGTCAACAATGAGCAGTTCTTC
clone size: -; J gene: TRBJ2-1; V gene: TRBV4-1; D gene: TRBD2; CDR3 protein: CASSQEVAGGHYEQFF; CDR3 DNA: TGCGCCAGCAGCCAAGAGGTAGCGGGGGGGCATTATGAGCAGTTCTTC
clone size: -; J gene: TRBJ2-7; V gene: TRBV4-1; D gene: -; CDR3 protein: CASSPQGSYEQYF; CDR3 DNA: TGCGCCAGCAGCCCACAGGGATCCTACGAGCAGTACTTC
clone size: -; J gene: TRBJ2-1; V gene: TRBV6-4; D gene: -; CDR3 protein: CASSGERGGEQFF; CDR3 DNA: TGTGCCAGCAGTGGGGAAAGGGGCGGTGAGCAGTTCTTC
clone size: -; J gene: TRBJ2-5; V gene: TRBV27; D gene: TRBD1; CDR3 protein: CASSYRQGDQETQYF; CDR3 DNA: TGTGCCAGCAGTTACCGACAGGGGGATCAAGAGACCCAGTACTTC
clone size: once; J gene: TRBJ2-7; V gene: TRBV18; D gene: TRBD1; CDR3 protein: CASSPGTGSWNEQYF; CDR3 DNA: TGTGCCAGCTCACCTGGGACAGGGTCGTGGAACGAGCAGTACTTC
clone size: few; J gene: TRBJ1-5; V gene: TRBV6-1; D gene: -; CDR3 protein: CASSERRGWHQPQHF; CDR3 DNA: TGTGCCAGCAGCGAGCGCAGGGGTTGGCATCAGCCCCAGCATTTT
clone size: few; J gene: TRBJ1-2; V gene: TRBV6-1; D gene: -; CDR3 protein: CASSPSGNYGYTF; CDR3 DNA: TGTGCCAGCAGCCCTTCGGGGAACTATGGCTACACCTTC
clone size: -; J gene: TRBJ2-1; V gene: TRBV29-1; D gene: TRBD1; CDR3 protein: CSIEPTGMPYNEQFF; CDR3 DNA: TGCAGCATAGAACCGACAGGGATGCCCTACAATGAGCAGTTCTTC
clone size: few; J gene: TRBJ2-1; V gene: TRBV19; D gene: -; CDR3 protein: CASRQDRSSYNEQFF; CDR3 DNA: TGTGCCAGTCGACAGGACCGATCGTCCTACAATGAGCAGTTCTTC
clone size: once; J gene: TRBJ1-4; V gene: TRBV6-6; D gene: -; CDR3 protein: CASTQTVPNEKLFF; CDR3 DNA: TGTGCCAGCACCCAGACAGTCCCTAATGAAAAACTGTTTTTT
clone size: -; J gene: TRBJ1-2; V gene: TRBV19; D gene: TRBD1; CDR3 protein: CASRDTGGGSPNYGYTF; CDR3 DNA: TGTGCCAGTAGGGATACAGGGGGCGGGAGCCCTAACTATGGCTACACCTTC
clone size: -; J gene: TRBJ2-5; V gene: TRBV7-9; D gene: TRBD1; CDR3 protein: CASSLGPGGQETQYF; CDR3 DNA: TGTGCCAGCAGCTTAGGCCCAGGGGGCCAAGAGACCCAGTACTTC
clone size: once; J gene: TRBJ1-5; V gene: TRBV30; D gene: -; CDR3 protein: CAWSSTQDSYYQPQHF; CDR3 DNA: TGTGCCTGGAGTTCAACCCAAGACAGTTATTATCAGCCCCAGCATTTT
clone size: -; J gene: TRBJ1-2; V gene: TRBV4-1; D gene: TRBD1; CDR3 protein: CASSLEQGNYGYTF; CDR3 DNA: TGCGCCAGCAGCCTTGAACAGGGGAACTATGGCTACACCTTC
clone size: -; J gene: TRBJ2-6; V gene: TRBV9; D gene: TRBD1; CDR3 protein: CASSLTGVLSGANVLTF; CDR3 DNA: TGTGCCAGCAGCTTGACAGGGGTTCTCTCTGGGGCCAACGTCCTGACTTTC
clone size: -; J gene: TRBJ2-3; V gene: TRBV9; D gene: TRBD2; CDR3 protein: CASSVASSGGAQGTQYF; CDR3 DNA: TGTGCCAGCAGCGTAGCTTCTAGCGGGGGGGCTCAAGGTACGCAGTATTTT
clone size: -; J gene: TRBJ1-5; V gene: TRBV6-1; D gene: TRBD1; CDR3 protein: CASRTTGGNQPQHF; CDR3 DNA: TGTGCCAGCAGAACAACAGGGGGCAATCAGCCCCAGCATTTT
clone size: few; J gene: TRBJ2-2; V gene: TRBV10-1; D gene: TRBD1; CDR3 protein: CASSAGGDTGELFF; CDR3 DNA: TGCGCCAGCAGTGCAGGGGGAGACACCGGGGAGCTGTTTTTT
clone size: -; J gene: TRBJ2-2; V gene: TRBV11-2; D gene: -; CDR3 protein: CASSLLGGSDTGELFF; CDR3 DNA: TGTGCCAGCAGCTTACTTGGGGGCTCCGACACCGGGGAGCTGTTTTTT
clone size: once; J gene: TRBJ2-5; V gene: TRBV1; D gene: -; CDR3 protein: CTRAERDNSRQETQYF; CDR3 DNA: TGCACCAGGGCGGAGCGGGACAACTCCCGCCAAGAGACCCAGTACTTC
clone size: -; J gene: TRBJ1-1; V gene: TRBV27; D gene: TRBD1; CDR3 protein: CASSLSLLRDRGVGPEAFF; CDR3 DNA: TGTGCCAGCAGTTTATCGTTATTGCGGGACAGGGGGGTAGGGCCTGAAGCTTTCTTT
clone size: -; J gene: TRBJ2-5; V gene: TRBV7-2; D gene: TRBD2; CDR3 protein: CASSLETSGKTQYF; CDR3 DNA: TGTGCCAGCAGCTTAGAGACTAGCGGGAAGACCCAGTACTTC
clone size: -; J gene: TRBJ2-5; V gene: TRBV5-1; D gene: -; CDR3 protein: CASSQTGQPPETQYF; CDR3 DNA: TGCGCCAGCAGCCAAACGGGACAACCTCCGGAGACCCAGTACTTC
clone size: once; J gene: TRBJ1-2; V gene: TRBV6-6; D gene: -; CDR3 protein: CASSYSTTDYGYTF; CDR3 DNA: TGTGCCAGCAGTTACTCCACGACAGACTATGGCTACACCTTC
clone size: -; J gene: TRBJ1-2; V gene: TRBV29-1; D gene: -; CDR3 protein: CSASDSTLANYGYTF; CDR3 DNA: TGCAGCGCCAGCGACAGTACGTTAGCTAACTATGGCTACACCTTC
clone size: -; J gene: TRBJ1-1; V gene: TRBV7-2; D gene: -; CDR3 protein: CAAIPREVYTEAFF; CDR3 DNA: TGTGCCGCTATCCCGAGGGAAGTGTACACTGAAGCTTTCTTT
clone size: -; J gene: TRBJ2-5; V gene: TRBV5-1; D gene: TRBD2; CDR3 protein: CASRVGLAGGQETQYF; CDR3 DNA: TGCGCCAGCAGGGTTGGACTAGCGGGGGGACAAGAGACCCAGTACTTC
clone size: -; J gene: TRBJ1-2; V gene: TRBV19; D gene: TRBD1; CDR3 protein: CASSQSATGGGYTF; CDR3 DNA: TGTGCCAGTAGTCAATCAGCGACAGGGGGAGGCTACACCTTC
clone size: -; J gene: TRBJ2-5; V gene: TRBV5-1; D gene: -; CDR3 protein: CASSSLVARGETQYF; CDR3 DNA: TGCGCCAGCAGTTCCCTTGTAGCCCGTGGAGAGACCCAGTACTTC
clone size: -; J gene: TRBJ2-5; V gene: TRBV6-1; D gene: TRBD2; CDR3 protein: CATSGRKETQYF; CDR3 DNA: TGTGCCACCAGCGGGAGGAAAGAGACCCAGTACTTC
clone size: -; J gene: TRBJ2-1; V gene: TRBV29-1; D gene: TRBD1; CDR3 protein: CSVRTGVNEQFF; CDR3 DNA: TGCAGCGTTCGGACAGGGGTCAATGAGCAGTTCTTC
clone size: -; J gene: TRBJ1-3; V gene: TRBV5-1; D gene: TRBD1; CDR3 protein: CASSSTGGSGNTIYF; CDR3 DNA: TGCGCCAGCAGCTCCACAGGGGGATCGGGAAACACCATATATTTT